Below are 6 T cell receptor beta chains sequenced from a single sample in a study of blood T cell repertoires in COVID-19. Assay: immunoSEQ multiplex PCR; the TCRdb copy retains only in-frame clones and omits some. In the table there are 250,000 to 300,000 clones, about 86% of which are singletons. Specimen: peripheral blood. The receptors derive from a woman aged 55 to 70 with active or convalescent COVID-19.

V and J are TRBV5-6 and TRBJ1-1; no clear D gene. The CDR3 sequence is 18 residues long. Trimming shortened V by 4 bases and J by 3 bases, and 25 bases separated the two germline ends. CDR1 and CDR2 from the germline V gene are SGHDT and YYEEEE. DNA for the CDR3: TGTGCCAGCAGCCATACGGCACAAGGATTCGGAAGCGACACTGAAGCTTTCTTT. Protein product: CASSHTAQGFGSDTEAFF.

The V call is TRBV6-5, the J call TRBJ1-5, with no clear D. The CDR3 spans 13 residues. The germline V and J ends were trimmed by 8 bases and 7 bases, with 15 bases remaining between them. In germline, CDR1 is MNHEY, CDR2 SVGAGI. CDR3 nucleotide sequence: TGTGCCAGCGGACGGACTAATCGACAGCCCCAGCATTTT. As protein: CASGRTNRQPQHF.

This clone has just one count. V gene TRBV6-5 combines with J gene TRBJ1-2, with 7 bases aligning to TRBD1. The germline V gene encodes CDR1 MNHEY and CDR2 SVGAGI. The CDR3 length is 15 residues. V was pared by 6 bases and J by 3 bases, with 10 bases of the junction left unmatched. The CDR3 sequence is CASRTLWTGHYGYTF. DNA of the CDR3: TGTGCCAGCAGAACTCTCTGGACAGGACACTATGGCTACACCTTC.

The chain has TRBV9 and TRBJ2-7; D gene uncertain. The CDR3 spans 14 residues. CDR1 is SGDLS, CDR2 YYNGEE, per germline. Trimming left V 0 bases short and J 2 bases short, with 9 bases between. CDR3 sequence (DNA): TGTGCCAGCAGCGTAGTACCGTCAGCCTACGAGCAGTACTTC. This codes for CASSVVPSAYEQYF.

A note on this clone: One junction end disagrees with the germline gene, perhaps due to a read error. The chain recombines TRBV20-1 with TRBJ2-7; D call uncertain. The CDR3 loop spans 11 amino acids. In germline, CDR1 is DFQATT, CDR2 SNEGSKA (reference sequence). CDR3 amino acids: CSATPSSEQYF. The CDR3, as DNA: TGCAGTGCTACTCCCTCCTCCGAGCAGTACTTC.

The chain employs TRBV19 and TRBJ2-4; a weak D match, TRBD1 (5 bases). V shed 7 bases and J shed 3 bases, with 16 bases lying between them. CDR3 length: 15 residues. Germline values: CDR1 LNHDA, CDR2 SQIVND (reference sequence). The CDR3 nucleotides read TGTGCCAGTATGGGGTCAGGGTGGGACAAAAACATTCAGTACTTC. Translated: CASMGSGWDKNIQYF.